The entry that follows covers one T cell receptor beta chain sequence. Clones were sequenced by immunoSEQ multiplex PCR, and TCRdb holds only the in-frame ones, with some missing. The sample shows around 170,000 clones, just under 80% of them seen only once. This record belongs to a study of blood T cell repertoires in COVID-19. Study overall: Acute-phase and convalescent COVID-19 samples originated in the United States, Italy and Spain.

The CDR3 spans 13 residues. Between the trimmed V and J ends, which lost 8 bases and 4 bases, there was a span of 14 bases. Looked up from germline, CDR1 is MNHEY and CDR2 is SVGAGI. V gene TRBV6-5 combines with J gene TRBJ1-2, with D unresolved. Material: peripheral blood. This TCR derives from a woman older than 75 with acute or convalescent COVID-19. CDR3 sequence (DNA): TGTGCCAGCTCCTCGGCCGGGTTCTATGGCTACACCTTC. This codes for CASSSAGFYGYTF.